These T cell receptor beta chains were read from a single sample in a study of blood T cell repertoires in COVID-19. Here immunoSEQ multiplex PCR was the method, and the copy in TCRdb shows in-frame clones only, minus some. Of 150,000 to 200,000 clones in the sample, approximately 80% were seen once. What was sequenced was PBMCs or T cells enriched from blood (not recorded which). The receptors originated from a man in his fifties or sixties who had recovered from COVID-19. The CDR3 runs from the conserved cysteine through the conserved F or W. A D gene is named only where the DNA matches it firmly. Rows give clone size only sometimes, using once, few, many, or a class for an expanded clone.

clone_size: .
v_call: TRBV14
j_call: TRBJ1-1
d_call: .
cdr3_nt: TGTGCCAGCAGCCCCAAAGATCTTTCAATAACGGTGGCTGAAGCTTTCTTT
cdr3_aa: CASSPKDLSITVAEAFF

clone_size: .
v_call: TRBV6-6
j_call: TRBJ1-2
d_call: .
cdr3_nt: TGTGCCAGCAGTGGATCAACGACCTTAGGGGCGAGTGGGGGCTACACCTTC
cdr3_aa: CASSGSTTLGASGGYTF

clone_size: .
v_call: TRBV19
j_call: TRBJ2-7
d_call: .
cdr3_nt: TGTGCCAGTAGTACTGGCGGGCCGTCCTACGAGCAGTACTTC
cdr3_aa: CASSTGGPSYEQYF

clone_size: few
v_call: TRBV12-3/TRBV12-4
j_call: TRBJ2-1
d_call: .
cdr3_nt: TGTGCCAGCAGTTCCACCTACAATGAGCAGTTCTTC
cdr3_aa: CASSSTYNEQFF

clone_size: once
v_call: TRBV6-5
j_call: TRBJ2-2
d_call: .
cdr3_nt: TGTGCCAGCAGTCCCCGCGGGACAGCCACCGGGGAGCTGTTTTTT
cdr3_aa: CASSPRGTATGELFF

clone_size: .
v_call: TRBV3-1/TRBV3-2
j_call: TRBJ2-6
d_call: .
cdr3_nt: TGTGCCAGCAGCCCCAGGGGGGCTGGGGCCAACGTCCTGACTTTC
cdr3_aa: CASSPRGAGANVLTF

clone_size: .
v_call: TRBV2
j_call: TRBJ1-5
d_call: TRBD1
cdr3_nt: TGTGCCAGCAGTCTACTAGGGGACAGGGTCAATCAGCCCCAGCATTTT
cdr3_aa: CASSLLGDRVNQPQHF

clone_size: .
v_call: TRBV15
j_call: TRBJ1-1
d_call: .
cdr3_nt: TGTGCCACCAGCAGAATGTCACAGGGTTTGGGCCGGAGGGCTTTCTTT
cdr3_aa: CATSRMSQGLGRRAFF

clone_size: .
v_call: TRBV18
j_call: TRBJ1-2
d_call: .
cdr3_nt: TGTGCCAGCTCACCCGGCGGGCGCGACTATGGCTACACCTTC
cdr3_aa: CASSPGGRDYGYTF

clone_size: .
v_call: TRBV4-1
j_call: TRBJ2-5
d_call: TRBD2
cdr3_nt: TGCGCCAGCAGCCAAGATCTTACTAGCGGGGGGTTTGAGACCCAGTACTTC
cdr3_aa: CASSQDLTSGGFETQYF

clone_size: .
v_call: TRBV24-1
j_call: TRBJ2-7
d_call: .
cdr3_nt: TGTGCCACCAGTGATTTGGACAGACCTACCTACGAGCAGTACTTC
cdr3_aa: CATSDLDRPTYEQYF